The clone carrying this T cell receptor (beta chain) was seen just once. Antigen unknown. 60 Vbeta and 13 Jbeta primers were used in PCR. Per the authors' pipeline: Some 80 million unique TCR beta chains, roughly 10 million shared, were counted in a later analysis. Only in-frame clones appear in the TCRdb table, and some are missing; sequencing was by immunoSEQ multiplex PCR. V and J calls and clone size are copied from that table; D and trimming were computed from the DNA. The table shows approximately 140,000 clones, with approximately 83% occurring only once. The sample belongs to a study of cytomegalovirus exposure and HLA in healthy donors. Across the whole study: Roughly 85 million unique TCRs from HLA-typed donors made up an early data release. Regarding the study as a whole: When presence/absence was analysed, sequencing depth was taken to be roughly uniform across donors. About 90% or about 30% of the time was how often most TCR beta V segments were productive, according to an earlier analysis.

Looked up from germline, CDR1 is SGDLS and CDR2 is YYNGEE. The CDR3 loop spans 16 amino acids. The V and J ends lost 4 bases and 7 bases, in that order; junction bases with no gene match: 13. This TCR derives from a man aged 35-49 years in good health and CMV-seropositive. This rearrangement joins TRBV9 to TRBJ2-2; TRBD1 agrees at 7 bases. The sequencing sample was made of PBMCs. The CDR3, as DNA: TGTGCCAGCAGCACCCTCGGACAGGTCTTCAGCGGGGAGCTGTTTTTT. Translation gives CASSTLGQVFSGELFF.